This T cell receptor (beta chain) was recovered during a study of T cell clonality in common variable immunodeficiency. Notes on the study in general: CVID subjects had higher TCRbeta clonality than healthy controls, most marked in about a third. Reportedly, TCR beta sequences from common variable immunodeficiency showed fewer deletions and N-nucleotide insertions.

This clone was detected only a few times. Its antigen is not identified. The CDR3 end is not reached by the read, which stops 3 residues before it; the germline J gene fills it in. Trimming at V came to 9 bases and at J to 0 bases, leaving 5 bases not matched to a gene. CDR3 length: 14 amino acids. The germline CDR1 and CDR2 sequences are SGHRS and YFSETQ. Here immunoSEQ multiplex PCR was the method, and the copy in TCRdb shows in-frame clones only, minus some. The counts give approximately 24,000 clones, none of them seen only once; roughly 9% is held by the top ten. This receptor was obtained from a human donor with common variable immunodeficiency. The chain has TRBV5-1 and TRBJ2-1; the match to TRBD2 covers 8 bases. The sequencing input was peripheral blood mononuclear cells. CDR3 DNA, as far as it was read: TGCGCCACAAAGCGGGAGTCCTCCTACAATGAG. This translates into CATKRESSYNE. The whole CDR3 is CATKRESSYNEQFF.